The 2 T cell receptor beta chains below come from one sample, sequenced in a study of early T cells in non-severe SARS-CoV-2 infection. TCRdb used MiXCR to reprocess the 5' RACE reads, holding one entry per CDR3 protein. The sample holds about 75,000 distinct CDR3 sequences; about 10% are singletons and the top ten take approximately 12%. The sequences come from whole blood, collected at baseline. Receptors were obtained from an adult who was a healthcare worker with PCR-confirmed SARS-CoV-2 infection or an uninfected control (not recorded which).

This clonotype was counted only a few times. The V gene is TRBV2, the J gene TRBJ2-5, with 9 bases aligning to TRBD1. The CDR3 is made up of 17 amino acids. Germline V gene sequence: CDR1 SNHLY, CDR2 FYNNEI. V gave up 6 bases and J gave up 1 base; unmatched junction bases: 12. The CDR3 DNA reads TGTGCCAGCAGCTCTTCGCGGGACAGGGTCGTCCAAGAGACCCAGTACTTC. Translation gives CASSSSRDRVVQETQYF.

This chain links TRBV27 with TRBJ2-7; the D gene is possibly TRBD1 (8 bases). Trimming cost V 6 bases and J 3 bases, with 12 bases left between them. Germline V gene data show CDR1 as MNHEY and CDR2 as SMNVEV (reference sequence). The CDR3 is made up of 13 amino acids. In DNA form, the CDR3 reads TGTGCCAGCAGCAGCGGGACAGGCTACGAGCAGTACTTC. This sequence encodes CASSSGTGYEQYF.